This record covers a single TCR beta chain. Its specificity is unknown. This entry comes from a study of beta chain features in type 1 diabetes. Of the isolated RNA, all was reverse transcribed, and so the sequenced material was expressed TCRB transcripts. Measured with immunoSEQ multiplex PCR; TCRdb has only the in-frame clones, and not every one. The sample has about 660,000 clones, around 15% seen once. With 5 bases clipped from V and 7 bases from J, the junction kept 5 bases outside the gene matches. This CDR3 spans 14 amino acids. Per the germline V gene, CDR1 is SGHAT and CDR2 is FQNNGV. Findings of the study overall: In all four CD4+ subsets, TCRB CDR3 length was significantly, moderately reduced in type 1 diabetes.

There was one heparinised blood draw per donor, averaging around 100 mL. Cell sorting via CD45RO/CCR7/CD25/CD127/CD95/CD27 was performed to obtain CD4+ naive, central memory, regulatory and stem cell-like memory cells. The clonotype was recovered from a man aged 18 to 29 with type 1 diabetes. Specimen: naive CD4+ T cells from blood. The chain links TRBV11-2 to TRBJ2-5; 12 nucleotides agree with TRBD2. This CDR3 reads CASSQLAGGRTQYF. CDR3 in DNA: TGTGCCAGCAGCCAACTAGCGGGGGGTCGGACCCAGTACTTC.